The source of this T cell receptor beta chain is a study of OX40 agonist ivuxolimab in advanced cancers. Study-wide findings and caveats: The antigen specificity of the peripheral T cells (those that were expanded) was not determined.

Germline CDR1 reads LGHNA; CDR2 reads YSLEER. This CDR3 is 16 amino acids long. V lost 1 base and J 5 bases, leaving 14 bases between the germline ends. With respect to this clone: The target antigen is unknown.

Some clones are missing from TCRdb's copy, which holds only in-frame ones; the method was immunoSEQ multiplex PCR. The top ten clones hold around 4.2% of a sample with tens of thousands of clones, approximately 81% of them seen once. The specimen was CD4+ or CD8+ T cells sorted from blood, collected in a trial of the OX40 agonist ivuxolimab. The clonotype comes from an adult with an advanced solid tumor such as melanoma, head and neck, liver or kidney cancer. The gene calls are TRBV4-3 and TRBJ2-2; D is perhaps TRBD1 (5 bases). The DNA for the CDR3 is TGCGCCAGCAGCCAAGTGGGCAGGGTGGAGACCGGGGAGCTGTTTTTT. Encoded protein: CASSQVGRVETGELFF.